The present T cell receptor beta chain was sequenced within a study of shared clonotypes between healthy human individuals. TCRdb's copy holds only in-frame clones and misses some; the assay was immunoSEQ multiplex PCR. This sample has under 1 million clones; about 91% occur once, and the top ten carry about 24%. Naive CD8 cells lacked CD45RO, underwent positive selection for CCR7 and left out terminally differentiated effector memory CD45RA+ cells. This CDR3 has 12 amino acids. V was shortened by 5 bases and J by 7 bases, with 8 bases between the two germline ends. Germline loops: CDR1 SEHNR, CDR2 FQNEAQ (reference sequence).

V and J are TRBV7-9 and TRBJ2-2, with TRBD2 as a possible D gene (5 bases). The receptor's source is a man in his thirties or forties in good health. The sample consisted of naive CD8+ T cells sorted from blood. Here the CDR3 reads CASSREGGELFF. The CDR3 nucleotides are TGTGCCAGCAGCCGAGAGGGCGGGGAGCTGTTTTTT.